This T cell receptor beta chain was identified during a study of T cell repertoires in cytomegalovirus infection. Study-level background: Public TCR beta signatures were indicative of both CMV infection and a matching HLA type.

This CDR3 is 17 amino acids long. In germline, CDR1 is MNHNS, CDR2 SASEGT. Trimming took 6 bases from V and 3 from J; bases not matched to a gene: 9. Whole-study results and caveats: Within the response measured ex vivo, HLA-C-restricted CMV-specific TCR beta clonotypes were dominant.

This clonotype was counted many times. The antigen is undetermined. TCRdb re-called the reads through MiXCR, storing one row per CDR3 protein. The sample shows a few hundred thousand distinct CDR3 sequences, more than 20% of them seen only once. The clonotype comes from a human donor in good health (CMV status not recorded). Some clones in this sample may be carry-over from other donors' samples. The chain couples TRBV6-1 to TRBJ2-3; 13 bases are a match to TRBD2. The material sequenced was PBMCs. CDR3 in DNA: TGTGCCAGCAGCGAGCTATTGGGACTAGCGGGGACAGATACGCAGTATTTT. Translating it yields CASSELLGLAGTDTQYF.